This T cell receptor (beta chain) was captured in a study of OX40 agonist ivuxolimab in advanced cancers. Study at large: Those treated in dose escalation had hepatocellular carcinoma, melanoma, renal cell cancer or head and neck cancer. Points from the study as a whole: At doses 0.1 to 3.0 mg/kg, CD4+ and CD8+ clones expanded.

On this clone itself: Antigen: not known.

Method: immunoSEQ multiplex PCR; TCRdb's copy keeps in-frame clones and lacks some. The table records tens of thousands of clones, about 91% of them present only once. Losses at the gene ends were 0 bases for V and 9 bases for J; bases not matched to a gene: 4. The germline gives CDR1 LGHNA, CDR2 YSLEER. The CDR3 loop spans 15 amino acids. The specimen comprised CD4+ or CD8+ T cells sorted from blood, sampled in a trial of the OX40 agonist ivuxolimab. The rearrangement uses TRBV4-3 and TRBJ2-1, with TRBD2 identical over 11 bases. This clonotype was obtained from an adult with an advanced solid tumor such as melanoma, head and neck, liver or kidney cancer. Written as DNA, the CDR3 is TGCGCCAGCAGCCAAGAACTAGCGGGAGTCGGTGAGCAGTTCTTC. This translates into CASSQELAGVGEQFF.